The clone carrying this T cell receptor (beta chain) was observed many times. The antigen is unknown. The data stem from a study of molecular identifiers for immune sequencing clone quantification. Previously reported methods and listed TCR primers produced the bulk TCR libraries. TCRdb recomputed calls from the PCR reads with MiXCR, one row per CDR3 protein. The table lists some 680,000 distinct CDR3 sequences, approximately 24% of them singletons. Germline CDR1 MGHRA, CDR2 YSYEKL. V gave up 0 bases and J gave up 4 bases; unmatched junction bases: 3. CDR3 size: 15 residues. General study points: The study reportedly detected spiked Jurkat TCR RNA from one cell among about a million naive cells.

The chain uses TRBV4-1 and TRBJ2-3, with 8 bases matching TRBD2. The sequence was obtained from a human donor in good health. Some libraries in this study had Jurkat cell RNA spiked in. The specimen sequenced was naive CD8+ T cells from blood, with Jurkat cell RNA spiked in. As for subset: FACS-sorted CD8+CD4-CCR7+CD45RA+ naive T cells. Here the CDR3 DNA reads TGCGCCAGCAGCCAAGATAGGGGACTAGCAGATACGCAGTATTTT. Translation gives CASSQDRGLADTQYF.